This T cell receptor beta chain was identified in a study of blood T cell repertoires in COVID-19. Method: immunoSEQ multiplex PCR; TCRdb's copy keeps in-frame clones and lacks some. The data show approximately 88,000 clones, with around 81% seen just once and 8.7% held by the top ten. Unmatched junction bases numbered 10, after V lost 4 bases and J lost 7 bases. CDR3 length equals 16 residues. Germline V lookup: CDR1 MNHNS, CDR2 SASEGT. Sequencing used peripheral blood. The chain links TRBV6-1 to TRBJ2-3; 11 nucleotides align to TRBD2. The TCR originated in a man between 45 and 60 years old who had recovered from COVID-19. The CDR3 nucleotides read TGTGCCAGCAGTGCAGGACTAGCGGGTAGACGAAATACGCAGTATTTT. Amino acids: CASSAGLAGRRNTQYF.